The 5 T cell receptor beta chains reported below all come from one sample, sequenced in a study of a mutant IDH1 vaccine in newly diagnosed glioma. The time point is: week 5, during vaccination. Vaccinated patients received 300 ug of mutant IDH1 20-mer peptide per dose, with topical imiquimod. Which antigens these TCRs recognize remains unknown. The method was immunoSEQ multiplex PCR; TCRdb's version includes in-frame clones alone and lacks a portion of them. This sample has about 54,000 clones; 81% occur once, and the top ten carry more than 3%. The material sequenced was PBMCs, taken from a glioma patient whose treatment included an IDH1 peptide vaccine. The origin of the receptors is a young man with glioma.

J is TRBJ2-1 and V is TRBV7-8, with D possibly TRBD2 on 5 matching bases. V was pared by 8 bases and J by 0 bases, with 11 bases between. CDR1 is SGHVS and CDR2 is FQNEAQ in the germline V gene. This CDR3 is built from 14 residues. CDR3 in DNA: TGTGCCAGCGGTAGCGAAAGCTCCTACAATGAGCAGTTCTTC. Its translation is CASGSESSYNEQFF.

V gene TRBV15 combines with J gene TRBJ1-5; D ambiguous. This CDR3 has 16 amino acids. In germline, CDR1 is LNHNV, CDR2 YYDKDF (reference sequence). Trimming pared 0 bases from V and 0 bases from J, leaving 9 bases between. CDR3 residues: CATSRDSPFSNQPQHF. In DNA form, the CDR3 reads TGTGCCACCAGCAGAGATTCCCCGTTTAGCAATCAGCCCCAGCATTTT.

V usage is TRBV7-9 and J usage is TRBJ2-7, with 7 bases matching TRBD2. The CDR3 extends over 18 amino acids. Trimming at V came to 1 base and at J to 5 bases, leaving 17 bases not matched to a gene. Looked up from germline, CDR1 is SEHNR and CDR2 is FQNEAQ (reference sequence). The CDR3 sequence: CASSLVVVRGDARHEQYF. For the CDR3, the DNA is TGTGCCAGCAGCTTAGTCGTGGTCCGGGGGGATGCTCGCCACGAGCAGTACTTC.

This sequence joins TRBV7-8 and TRBJ1-2, with TRBD1 matching over 7 bases. V shed 5 bases, J shed 5 bases, and the junction held 11 bases outside the gene matches. Germline V gene data show CDR1 as SGHVS and CDR2 as FQNEAQ. This CDR3 has 15 amino acids. CDR3 DNA: TGTGCCAGCAGCGGGGAAAAAGGGGACAGATATGGCTACACCTTC. It translates to CASSGEKGDRYGYTF.

The chain recombines TRBV18 with TRBJ1-1, with a tentative D call TRBD1 (6 bases). The germline V gene has CDR1 KGHSH and CDR2 LQKENI. The ends were cut back, 4 bases at V and 1 base at J, with 7 bases in the middle. This CDR3 has 13 amino acids. The CDR3 coding sequence is TGTGCCAGCTCACAACAGGGGAACACTGAAGCTTTCTTT. It specifies CASSQQGNTEAFF.